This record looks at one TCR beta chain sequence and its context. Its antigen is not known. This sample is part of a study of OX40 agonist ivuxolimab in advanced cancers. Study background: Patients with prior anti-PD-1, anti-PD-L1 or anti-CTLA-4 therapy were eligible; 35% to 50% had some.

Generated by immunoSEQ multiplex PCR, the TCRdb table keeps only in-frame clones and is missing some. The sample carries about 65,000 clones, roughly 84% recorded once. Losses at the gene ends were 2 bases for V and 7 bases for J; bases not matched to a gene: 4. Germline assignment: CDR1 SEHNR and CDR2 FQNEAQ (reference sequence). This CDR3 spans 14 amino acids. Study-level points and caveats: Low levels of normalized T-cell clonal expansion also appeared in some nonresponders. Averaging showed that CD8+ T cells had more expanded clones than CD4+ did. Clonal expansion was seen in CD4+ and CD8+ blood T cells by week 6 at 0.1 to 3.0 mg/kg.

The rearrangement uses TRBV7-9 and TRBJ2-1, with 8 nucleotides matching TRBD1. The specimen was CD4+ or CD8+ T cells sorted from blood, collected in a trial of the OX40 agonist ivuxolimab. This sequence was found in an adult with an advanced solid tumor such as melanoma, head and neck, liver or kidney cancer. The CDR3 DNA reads TGTGCCAGCAGCTTACCAGGGGGCCGAAATGAGCAGTTCTTC. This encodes CASSLPGGRNEQFF.